This entry describes one TCR beta chain. The data originate from a study of OX40 agonist ivuxolimab in advanced cancers. Background on the study: An agonistic anti-OX40 (CD134) antibody, ivuxolimab, was used to treat the patients.

Assay used: immunoSEQ multiplex PCR; TCRdb lists only in-frame clones, some missing. This table holds 70,000 or so clones, 75% to 90% found once. There are 15 residues in the CDR3. Germline CDR1 and CDR2: MNHNS and SASEGT. The J segment lost 5 bases and the V segment lost 3 bases, leaving 4 bases of the junction unmatched. The sample was CD4+ or CD8+ T cells sorted from blood, taken in a trial of the OX40 agonist ivuxolimab. The chain uses TRBV6-1 and TRBJ1-5; the match to TRBD1 covers 10 bases. The source is an adult with an advanced solid tumor such as melanoma, head and neck, liver or kidney cancer. CDR3 nucleotides: TGTGCCAGCAGTGAGGACAGGGGGTTCGATCAGCCCCAGCATTTT. Translation: CASSEDRGFDQPQHF.